This T cell receptor beta chain is from a study of T cells in Graves' hyperthyroidism and ophthalmopathy. Patients aged 18 to 65 had newly diagnosed hyperthyroidism lasting under 2 months. Clinical symptoms, serum thyroxine and TRAb, thyroid ultrasound and orbital computed tomography were used for the diagnoses. TCR beta CDR3 sequences were amplified from RNA transcripts. RT-PCR in the first round (using the HTBI primer set) targeted the TCR CDR3. TCRdb analysed the multiplex PCR reads with MiXCR anew, one entry per CDR3 protein. This sample carries approximately 590,000 distinct CDR3 sequences, roughly 46% of them seen once, and the ten largest clones take roughly 8.2%. Per germline, CDR1 SNHLY and CDR2 FYNNEI. CDR3 size: 15 residues. V lost 4 bases to trimming and J lost 0 bases; unmatched junction nucleotides: 4.

Sequencing was carried out using peripheral blood or thyroid tissue (not recorded which). The TCR was taken from a woman between 18 and 29 years old with Graves' hyperthyroidism. The genes are TRBV2 and TRBJ2-3, with TRBD1 identical over 7 bases. CDR3 residues: CASSVDRESTDTQYF. CDR3 DNA: TGTGCCAGCAGTGTTGACAGGGAGAGCACAGATACGCAGTATTTT.